The entry that follows covers one T cell receptor beta chain sequence. This clonotype was seen at least ten times. Its antigen is currently not known. Base-call qualities are not available, and no considerably larger clone is one nucleotide away. The sample belongs to a study of T cells after yellow fever vaccination (dated by TCRdb to between 2019 and 2020). With respect to the entire study: Libraries from fractions with low cell numbers were prepared with the SMART-Seq v4 Ultra Low Input RNA kit. To follow T-cell clones before and after primary and booster YFV17D yellow fever vaccination, bulk TCR alpha and beta repertoires were sequenced over time. The cohort comprised two healthy male donors, one aged 18 to 29 and one aged 30 to 40 years. Blood was drawn at multiple timepoints before and after primary and secondary immunization, with bulk PBMC replicates and cell subsets isolated.

There are 15 amino acids in the CDR3, from cysteine to phenylalanine inclusive. The only DNA kept is the CDR3, 45 bases in frame from the first base. The germline V gene supplies CDR1 MNHEY and CDR2 SVGEGT. Here V drops 6 bases and J drops 3 bases, and the junction holds 8 bases not matched to any gene. The meaning of the sample's treatment or condition label: live attenuated yellow fever vaccine strain. A standard Ficoll-Paque protocol was used to isolate PBMCs from peripheral blood. Dynabeads CD4 and CD8 positive selection kits were used to isolate the CD4 and CD8 T-cell fractions. RNA was extracted with TriZol from bulk PBMCs, CD4 and CD8 fractions, and dextramer-positive and dextramer-negative fractions. TCR cDNA was synthesized by 5'RACE template switching, which introduced a universal primer site and unique molecular identifiers. Priming for cDNA synthesis came from both the TCR alpha and TCR beta constant segments. Two PCR steps were used to amplify libraries, with sample barcodes and sequencing adapters being added in the second step. Sequencing of libraries was done on Illumina HiSeq 2500 (2x100 bp) or NovaSeq (2x150 bp). The authors processed their data as follows. MIGEC was used to demultiplex reads and collapse the reads into UMI consensus sequences, and MiXCR was used for V(D)J alignment. Clonotypes responding to the vaccine were identified with edgeR on replicate PBMC samples, with the criteria of FDR below 0.01 and a log2 fold change above 5 up to day 15. Bulk clonotypes were assigned CD4 or CD8 identity according to which sequenced CD4 or CD8 repertoire held them at higher abundance. In TCRdb, the public reads were trimmed at Q25 with fastp and aligned with MiXCR, with productive beta chains retained. One record per CDR3 amino acid sequence lists the most common genes and DNA. These V and J calls rely on TCRdb rather than the paper's analysis. Here the sample has some 68,000 distinct CDR3 sequences; about 6% occur a single time. The top ten constitute 30% to 45% of the sample.

General conclusions and limits of the study: Computational filtering was needed because FACS-sorted repertoires could contain abundant contaminating clonotypes from the bulk population. The secondary T-cell response was found to be weaker but faster than the primary response, with a peak reached on day 5 rather than on day 15. Most clones expanded after primary vaccination were re-detected after the booster (almost 98% of CD4 and around 88% of CD8), suggesting broad memory maintenance. A small fraction of clonotypes appeared in both the CD4 and CD8 compartments, likely as a result of convergent recombination. Because only two donors were included in the study, the extent to which the findings can be generalized is limited.

Material: CD8+ T cells sorted from PBMCs, obtained more than 40 days after the first yellow fever vaccination. The chain is encoded by TRBV6-2 or TRBV6-3 joined to TRBJ2-7; 10 central bases correspond to TRBD1. This clonotype was obtained from a young man who received the YFV17D yellow fever vaccine. CDR3 reads: CASRTQGQGFYEQYF. The bases read TGTGCCAGCAGGACCCAGGGACAGGGGTTCTACGAGCAGTACTTC.